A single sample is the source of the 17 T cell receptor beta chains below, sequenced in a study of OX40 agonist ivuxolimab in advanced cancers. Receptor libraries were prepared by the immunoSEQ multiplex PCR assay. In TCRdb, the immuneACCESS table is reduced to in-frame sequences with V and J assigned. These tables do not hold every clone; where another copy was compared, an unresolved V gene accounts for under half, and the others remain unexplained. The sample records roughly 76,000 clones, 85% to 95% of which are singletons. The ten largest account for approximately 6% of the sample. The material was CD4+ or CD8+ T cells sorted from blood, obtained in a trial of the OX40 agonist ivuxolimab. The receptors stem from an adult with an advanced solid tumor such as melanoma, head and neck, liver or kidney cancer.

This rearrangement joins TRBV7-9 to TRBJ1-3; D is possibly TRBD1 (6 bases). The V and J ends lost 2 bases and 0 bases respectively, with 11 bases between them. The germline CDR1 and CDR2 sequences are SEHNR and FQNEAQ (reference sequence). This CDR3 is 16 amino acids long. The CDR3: CASSLLTGASGNTIYF. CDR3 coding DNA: TGTGCCAGCAGCTTATTGACAGGCGCCTCTGGAAACACCATATATTTT.

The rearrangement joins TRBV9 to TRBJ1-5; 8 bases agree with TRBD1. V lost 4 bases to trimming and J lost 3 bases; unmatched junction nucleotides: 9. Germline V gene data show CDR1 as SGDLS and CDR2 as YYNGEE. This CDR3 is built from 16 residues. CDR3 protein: CASSPAAGGFNQPQHF. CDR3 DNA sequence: TGTGCCAGCAGCCCAGCGGCAGGGGGCTTCAATCAGCCCCAGCATTTT.

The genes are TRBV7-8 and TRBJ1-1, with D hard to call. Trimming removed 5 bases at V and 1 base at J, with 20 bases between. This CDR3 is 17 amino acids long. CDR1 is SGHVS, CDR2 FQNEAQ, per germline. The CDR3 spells CASSPRGVGKGNTEAFF. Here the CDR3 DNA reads TGTGCCAGCAGCCCACGTGGGGTTGGAAAGGGGAACACTGAAGCTTTCTTT. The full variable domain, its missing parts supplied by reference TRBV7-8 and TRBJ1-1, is GAGVSQSPRYKVAKRGQDVALRCDPISGHVSLFWYQQALGQGPEFLTYFQNEAQLDKSGLPSDRFFAERPEGSVSTLKIQRTQQEDSAVYLCASSPRGVGKGNTEAFFGQGTRLTVV.

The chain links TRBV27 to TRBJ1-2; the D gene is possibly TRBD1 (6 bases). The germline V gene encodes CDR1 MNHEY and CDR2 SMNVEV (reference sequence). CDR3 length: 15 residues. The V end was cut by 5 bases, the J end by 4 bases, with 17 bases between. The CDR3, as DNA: TGTGCCAGCAGTCCACTCACAGGGTACGGCTATGGCTACACCTTC. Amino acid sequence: CASSPLTGYGYGYTF.

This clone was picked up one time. The CDR3 region is CASSLLGQLQETQYF. The CDR3 DNA is TGTGCCAGCAGTCTGCTGGGACAGCTCCAAGAGACCCAGTACTTC. The chain employs TRBV28 and TRBJ2-5; 7 nucleotides match TRBD1. Trimming took 5 bases from V and 1 from J; bases not matched to a gene: 7. CDR3 length: 15 residues. Germline values: CDR1 MDHEN, CDR2 SYDVKM.

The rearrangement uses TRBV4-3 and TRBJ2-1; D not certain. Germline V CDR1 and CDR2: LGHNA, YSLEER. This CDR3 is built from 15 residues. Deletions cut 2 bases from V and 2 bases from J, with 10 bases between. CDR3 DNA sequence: TGCGCCAGCAGCCAAACATCTCCTCCCTACAATGAGCAGTTCTTC. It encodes CASSQTSPPYNEQFF.

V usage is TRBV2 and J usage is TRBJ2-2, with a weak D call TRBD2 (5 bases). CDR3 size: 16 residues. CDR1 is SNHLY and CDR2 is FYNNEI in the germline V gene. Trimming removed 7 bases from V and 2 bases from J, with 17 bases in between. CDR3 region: CASKMATTFNTGELFF. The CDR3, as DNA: TGTGCCAGCAAAATGGCGACTACCTTTAACACCGGGGAGCTGTTTTTT.

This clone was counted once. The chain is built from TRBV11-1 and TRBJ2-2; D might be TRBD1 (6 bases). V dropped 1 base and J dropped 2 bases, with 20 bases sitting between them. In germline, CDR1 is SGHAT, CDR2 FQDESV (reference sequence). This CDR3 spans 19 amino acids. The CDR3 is CASSLGAGQHLPNTGELFF. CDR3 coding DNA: TGTGCCAGCAGCTTAGGCGCAGGACAGCATTTACCTAACACCGGGGAGCTGTTTTTT. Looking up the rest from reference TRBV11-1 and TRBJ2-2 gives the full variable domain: EAEVAQSPRYKITEKSQAVAFWCDPISGHATLYWYRQILGQGPELLVQFQDESVVDDSQLPKDRFSAERLKGVDSTLKIQPAELGDSAMYLCASSLGAGQHLPNTGELFFGEGSRLTVL.

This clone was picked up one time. The CDR3 region is CASSLASAGVAGGTGELFF. The DNA for the CDR3 is TGTGCCAGCAGCTTAGCATCGGCCGGGGTAGCGGGGGGAACCGGGGAGCTGTTTTTT. The chain recombines TRBV7-2 with TRBJ2-2; 10 bases fit TRBD2. CDR1 is SGHTA, CDR2 FQGNSA, per germline. The CDR3 runs to 19 residues. V was clipped by 0 bases and J by 5 bases; unmatched bases: 12.

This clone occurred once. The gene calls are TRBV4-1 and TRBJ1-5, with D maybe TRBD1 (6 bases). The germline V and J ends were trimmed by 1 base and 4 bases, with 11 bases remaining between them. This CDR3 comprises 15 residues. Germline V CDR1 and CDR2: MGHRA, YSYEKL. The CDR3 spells CASSQVTGSNQPQHF. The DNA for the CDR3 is TGCGCCAGCAGCCAAGTAACAGGGTCTAATCAGCCCCAGCATTTT.

The CDR3 coding sequence is TGTGCCAGTAGTAACGGACAGGGGAGGACTGAAGCTTTCTTT. Translation: CASSNGQGRTEAFF. V usage is TRBV19 and J usage is TRBJ1-1; 9 nucleotides line up with TRBD1. CDR1 is LNHDA and CDR2 is SQIVND in the germline V gene (reference sequence). The ends lost 4 bases at V and 5 bases at J; junction bases unmatched: 5. The CDR3 is 14 amino acids. Full variable domain (rest looked up from reference TRBV19 and TRBJ1-1): DGGITQSPKYLFRKEGQNVTLSCEQNLNHDAMYWYRQDPGQGLRLIYYSQIVNDFQKGDIAEGYSVSREKKESFPLTVTSAQKNPTAFYLCASSNGQGRTEAFFGQGTRLTVV.

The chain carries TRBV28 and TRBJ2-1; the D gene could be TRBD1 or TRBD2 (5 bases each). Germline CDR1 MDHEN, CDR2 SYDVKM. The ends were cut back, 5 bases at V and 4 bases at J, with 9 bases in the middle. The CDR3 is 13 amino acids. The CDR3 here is CASSLEGYNEQFF. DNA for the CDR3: TGTGCCAGCAGTCTCGAGGGGTACAATGAGCAGTTCTTC.

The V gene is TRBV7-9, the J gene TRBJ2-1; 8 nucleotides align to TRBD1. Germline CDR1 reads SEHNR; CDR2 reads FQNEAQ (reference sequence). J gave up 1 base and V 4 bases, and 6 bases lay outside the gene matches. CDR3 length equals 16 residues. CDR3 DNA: TGTGCCAGCAGCTCCCGGACAGGGCGGTCCTACAATGAGCAGTTCTTC. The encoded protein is CASSSRTGRSYNEQFF.

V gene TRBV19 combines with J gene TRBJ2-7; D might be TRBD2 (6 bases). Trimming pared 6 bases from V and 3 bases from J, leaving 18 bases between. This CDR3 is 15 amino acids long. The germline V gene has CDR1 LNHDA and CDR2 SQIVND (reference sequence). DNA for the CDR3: TGTGCCAGTAGCCCAGCAGGAGGGAGGATCTACGAGCAGTACTTC. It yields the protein CASSPAGGRIYEQYF.

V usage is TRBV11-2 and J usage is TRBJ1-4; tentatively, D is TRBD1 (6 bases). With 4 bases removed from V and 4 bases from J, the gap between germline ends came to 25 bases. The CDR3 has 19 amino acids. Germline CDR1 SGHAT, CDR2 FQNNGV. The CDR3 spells CASSSLSVMEGVLNEKLFF. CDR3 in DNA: TGTGCCAGCAGCTCCTTGTCGGTCATGGAGGGGGTTCTTAATGAAAAACTGTTTTTT.

The CDR3 sequence: CASSLERQPSYGELFF. In DNA, the CDR3 is TGTGCCAGCAGCTTAGAGAGGCAGCCCAGTTACGGGGAGCTGTTTTTT. The V gene is TRBV7-6, the J gene TRBJ2-2; D uncertain. The CDR3 totals 16 residues. V gave up 1 base and J gave up 7 bases, with 16 bases separating them. Per germline, CDR1 SGHVS and CDR2 FNYEAQ.

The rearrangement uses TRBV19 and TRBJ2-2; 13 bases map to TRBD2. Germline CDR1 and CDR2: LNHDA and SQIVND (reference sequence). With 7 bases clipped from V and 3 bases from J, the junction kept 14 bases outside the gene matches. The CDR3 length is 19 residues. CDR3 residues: CASTSSWTSGGFYTGELFF. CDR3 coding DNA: TGTGCCAGTACCTCGTCCTGGACTAGCGGGGGTTTCTACACCGGGGAGCTGTTTTTT.